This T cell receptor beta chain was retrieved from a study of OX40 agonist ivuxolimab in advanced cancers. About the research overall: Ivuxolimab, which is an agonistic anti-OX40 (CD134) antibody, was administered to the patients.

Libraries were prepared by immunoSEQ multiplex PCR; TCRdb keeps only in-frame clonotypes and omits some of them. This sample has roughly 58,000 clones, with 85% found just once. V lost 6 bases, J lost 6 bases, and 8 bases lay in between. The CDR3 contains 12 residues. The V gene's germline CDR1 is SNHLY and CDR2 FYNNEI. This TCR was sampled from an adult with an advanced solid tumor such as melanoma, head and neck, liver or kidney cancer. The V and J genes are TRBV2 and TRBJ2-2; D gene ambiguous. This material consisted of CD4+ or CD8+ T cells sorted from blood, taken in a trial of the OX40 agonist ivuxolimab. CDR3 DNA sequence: TGTGCCAGCAGCATGTACCCCGGGGAGCTGTTTTTT. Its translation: CASSMYPGELFF.